This TCR beta chain derives from a study of liver allograft versus peripheral blood T cells. At the level of the study: Repertoires from peripheral blood of liver transplant recipients were compared with those inside their transplanted livers. Findings and limits, study-wide: Repertoires found inside liver allografts reportedly differed from T cell receptor repertoires in peripheral blood.

V was trimmed by 0 bases and J by 2 bases, leaving 11 bases between them. The germline V gene has CDR1 MNHEY and CDR2 SMNVEV (reference sequence). The CDR3 is 16 residues long. TCRdb recomputed calls from the reads with MiXCR, one row per CDR3 protein. The table records some 14,000 distinct CDR3 sequences, around 20% of them present only once. This clonotype is classed as medium-sized. Its antigen is undetermined. The chain has TRBV27 and TRBJ1-5; D is unresolved. This clonotype was obtained from a human patient who had a liver transplant. The graft donor may have given rise to some T cells. CDR3: CASSLSAAPRNQPQHF. CDR3 in DNA: TGTGCCAGCAGTTTATCAGCGGCTCCTCGCAATCAGCCCCAGCATTTT.